The source of this TCR beta chain is a study of post-analysis software for immune sequencing data. Overall study results and limits: When the samples were clustered directly with F measure, those that had been prepared in the same batch showed strong co-clustering. Among four or five TRBV segments more frequent in patients than controls were TRBV5-6, TRBV5-1 and TRBV20-1. The normalized Chao1 diversity of multiple sclerosis patients was significantly lower than that of controls.

Unique molecular identifiers were present in the TCR beta cDNA libraries. TCRdb fed the PCR reads into MiXCR, producing one record per CDR3 protein. The sample carries 400,000 to 500,000 distinct CDR3 sequences, about 39% recorded once. Germline V gene lookup returns CDR1 MNHEY and CDR2 SVGEGT. Trimming shortened V by 5 bases and J by 7 bases, and 27 bases separated the two germline ends. This CDR3 spans 17 amino acids. Turning to this clonotype: What it binds is unknown.

The V gene is TRBV6-2 or TRBV6-3, the J gene TRBJ2-7; maybe TRBD2 (5 bases). This clonotype was sampled from a girl aged 2 to 9 with multiple sclerosis. Sequencing was done on a sample of blood. The CDR3 sequence: CASSHPGSWELAREQYF. CDR3 DNA: TGTGCCAGCAGTCACCCAGGATCGTGGGAGTTAGCTAGAGAGCAGTACTTC.